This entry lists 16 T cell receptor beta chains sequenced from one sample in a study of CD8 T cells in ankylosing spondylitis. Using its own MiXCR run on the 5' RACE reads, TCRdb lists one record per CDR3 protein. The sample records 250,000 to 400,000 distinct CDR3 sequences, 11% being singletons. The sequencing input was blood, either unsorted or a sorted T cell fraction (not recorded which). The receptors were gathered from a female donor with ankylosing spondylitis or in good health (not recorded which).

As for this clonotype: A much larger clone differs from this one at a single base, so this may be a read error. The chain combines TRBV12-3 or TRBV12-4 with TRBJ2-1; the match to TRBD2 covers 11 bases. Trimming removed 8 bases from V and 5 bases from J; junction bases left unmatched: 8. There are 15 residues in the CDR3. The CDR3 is CASGPLAGGHNEQFF. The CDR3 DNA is TGTGCCAGCGGTCCGCTAGCGGGGGGACACAATGAGCAGTTCTTC.

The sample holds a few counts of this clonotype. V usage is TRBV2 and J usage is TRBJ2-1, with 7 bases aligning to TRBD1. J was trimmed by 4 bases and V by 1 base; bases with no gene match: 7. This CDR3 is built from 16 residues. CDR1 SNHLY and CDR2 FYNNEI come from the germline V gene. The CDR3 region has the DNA TGTGCCAGCAGTGAAGTTTCCGGGACAGCTTACAATGAGCAGTTCTTC. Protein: CASSEVSGTAYNEQFF.

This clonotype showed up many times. CDR3 amino acids: CASSPTRAVDEQFF. The CDR3 nucleotides read TGCGCCAGCAGCCCCACCCGGGCAGTGGATGAGCAGTTCTTC. V is TRBV5-1 and J is TRBJ2-1; D gene unclear. There are 14 residues in the CDR3. Deletions cut 4 bases from V and 8 bases from J, with 16 bases between. The germline V gene encodes CDR1 SGHRS and CDR2 YFSETQ.

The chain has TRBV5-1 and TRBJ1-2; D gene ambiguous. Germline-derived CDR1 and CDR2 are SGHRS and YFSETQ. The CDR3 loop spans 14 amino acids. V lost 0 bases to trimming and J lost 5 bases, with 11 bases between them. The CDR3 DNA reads TGCGCCAGCAGCTTGGCAGCGGCGGATTATGGCTACACCTTC. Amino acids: CASSLAAADYGYTF.

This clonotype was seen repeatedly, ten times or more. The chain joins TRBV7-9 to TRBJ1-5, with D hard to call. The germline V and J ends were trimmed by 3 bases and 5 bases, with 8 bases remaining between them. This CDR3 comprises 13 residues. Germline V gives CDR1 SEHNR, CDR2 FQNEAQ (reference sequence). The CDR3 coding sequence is TGTGCCAGCAGCTTGTCGGGCGATCAGCCCCAGCATTTT. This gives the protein CASSLSGDQPQHF.

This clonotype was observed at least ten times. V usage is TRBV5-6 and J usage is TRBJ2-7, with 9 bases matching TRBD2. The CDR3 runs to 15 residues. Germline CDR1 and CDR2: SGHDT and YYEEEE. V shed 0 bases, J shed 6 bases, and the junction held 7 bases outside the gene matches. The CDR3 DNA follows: TGTGCCAGCAGCTTGGTCGGCCCTAGCGGGGTCGAGCAGTACTTC. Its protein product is CASSLVGPSGVEQYF.

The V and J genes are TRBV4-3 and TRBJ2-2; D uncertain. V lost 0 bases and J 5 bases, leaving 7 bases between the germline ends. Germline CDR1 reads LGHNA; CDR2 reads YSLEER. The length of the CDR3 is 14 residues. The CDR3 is CASSQESGTGELFF. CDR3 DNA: TGCGCCAGCAGCCAAGAGTCCGGGACCGGGGAGCTGTTTTTT.

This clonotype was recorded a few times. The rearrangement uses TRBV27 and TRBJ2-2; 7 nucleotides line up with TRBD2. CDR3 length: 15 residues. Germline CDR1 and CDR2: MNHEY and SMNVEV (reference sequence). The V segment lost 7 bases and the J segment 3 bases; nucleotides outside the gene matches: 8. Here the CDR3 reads CASNWGGVHTGELFF. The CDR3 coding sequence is TGTGCCAGCAATTGGGGGGGAGTCCACACCGGGGAGCTGTTTTTT.

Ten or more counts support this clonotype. The CDR3 coding sequence is TGTGCCAGCAGCTTAGCGTTCGGAGATACGCAGTATTTT. Its protein product is CASSLAFGDTQYF. The chain links TRBV7-2 to TRBJ2-3, with no clear D. CDR1 is SGHTA, CDR2 FQGNSA, per germline. CDR3 size: 13 residues. The V end was cut by 0 bases, the J end by 5 bases, with 6 bases between.

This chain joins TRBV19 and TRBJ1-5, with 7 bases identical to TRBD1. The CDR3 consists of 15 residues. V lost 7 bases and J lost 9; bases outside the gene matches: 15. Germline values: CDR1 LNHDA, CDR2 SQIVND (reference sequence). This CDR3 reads CASKQGFEGDRPQHF. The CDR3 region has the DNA TGTGCCAGTAAACAGGGGTTTGAAGGGGACCGGCCCCAGCATTTT.

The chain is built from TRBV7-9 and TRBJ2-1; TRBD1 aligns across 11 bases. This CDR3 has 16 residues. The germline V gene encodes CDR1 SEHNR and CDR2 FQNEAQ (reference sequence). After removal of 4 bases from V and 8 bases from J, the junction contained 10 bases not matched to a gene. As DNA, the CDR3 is TGTGCCAGCAGCTCCGGACAGGGGGCGCGGTGGTATGAGCAGTTCTTC. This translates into CASSSGQGARWYEQFF.

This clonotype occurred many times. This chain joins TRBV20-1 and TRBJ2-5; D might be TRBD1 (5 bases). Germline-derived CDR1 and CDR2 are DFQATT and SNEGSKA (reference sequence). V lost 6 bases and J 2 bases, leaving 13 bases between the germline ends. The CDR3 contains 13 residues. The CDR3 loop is CSAPRQQQETQYF. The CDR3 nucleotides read TGCAGTGCACCGAGACAGCAACAAGAGACCCAGTACTTC.

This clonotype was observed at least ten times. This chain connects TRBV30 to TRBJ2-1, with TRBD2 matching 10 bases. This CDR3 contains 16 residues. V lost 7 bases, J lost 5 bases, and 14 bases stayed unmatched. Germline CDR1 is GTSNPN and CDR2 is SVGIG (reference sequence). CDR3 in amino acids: CASLPIKSGRDNEQFF. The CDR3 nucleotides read TGTGCCTCTCTACCTATAAAAAGCGGGAGGGACAATGAGCAGTTCTTC.

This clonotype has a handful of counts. CDR3 protein: CASTPDRSSYNEQFF. The CDR3 DNA follows: TGTGCCAGCACCCCCGACAGGAGCTCCTACAATGAGCAGTTCTTC. The rearrangement joins TRBV27 to TRBJ2-1; D possibly corresponds to TRBD1 (6 bases). Germline V gene sequence: CDR1 MNHEY, CDR2 SMNVEV (reference sequence). The germline V and J ends were trimmed by 7 bases and 0 bases, with 13 bases remaining between them. This CDR3 is 15 amino acids long.

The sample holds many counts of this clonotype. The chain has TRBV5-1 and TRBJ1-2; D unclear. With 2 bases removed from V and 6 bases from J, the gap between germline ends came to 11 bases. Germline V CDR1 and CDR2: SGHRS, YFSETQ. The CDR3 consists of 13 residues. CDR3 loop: CASSFGIEDGYTF. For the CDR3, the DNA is TGCGCCAGCAGCTTCGGGATAGAAGATGGCTACACCTTC.

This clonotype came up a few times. CDR3 sequence (DNA): TGTGCCAGCAACCGATTCCAGGTGAGCTCCTACAATGAGCAGTTCTTC. Residues: CASNRFQVSSYNEQFF. The J gene is TRBJ2-1, the V gene TRBV28, with D hard to call. Germline CDR1 MDHEN, CDR2 SYDVKM. Trimming left V 7 bases short and J 0 bases short, with 16 bases between. CDR3 length: 16 amino acids.